These 8 T cell receptor beta chains originate from one sample sequenced in a study of chemoradiotherapy in HPV16-positive cancers. Clones were sequenced by immunoSEQ multiplex PCR, and TCRdb holds only the in-frame ones, with some missing. The data contain over 20,000 clones, over 60% of them seen just once; the ten biggest clones take up around 2.6%. The sample was acquired from a patient who underwent chemoradiotherapy. These receptor sequences come from a human donor with HPV-associated anogenital cancer.

The chain carries TRBV6-5 and TRBJ2-7; 9 bases align to TRBD1. The CDR3 spans 11 residues. The germline gives CDR1 MNHEY, CDR2 SVGAGI. V gave up 4 bases and J gave up 12 bases; unmatched junction bases: 4. The CDR3 protein is CASSSGTGWYF. The CDR3 region has the DNA TGTGCCAGCAGTTCCGGGACAGGGTGGTACTTC.

The genes are TRBV5-4 and TRBJ2-5; possibly TRBD1 or TRBD2 for D (5 bases each). V was trimmed by 4 bases and J by 2 bases, leaving 15 bases between them. The CDR3 sequence is 15 residues long. Germline lookup yields CDR1 SGHNT and CDR2 YYREEE (reference sequence). In nucleotides, the CDR3 is TGTGCCAGCAGCGTCCCGGGACCGAGTCAAGAGACCCAGTACTTC. Translating gives CASSVPGPSQETQYF.

V usage is TRBV7-3 and J usage is TRBJ2-7, with D unresolved. V was shortened by 3 bases and J by 3 bases, with 0 bases between the two germline ends. CDR1 is SGHTA and CDR2 is FQGTGA in the germline V gene. The CDR3 loop spans 10 amino acids. The CDR3 loop reads CASSFYEQYF. The CDR3 region has the DNA TGTGCCAGCAGCTTCTACGAGCAGTACTTC.

This chain uses TRBV9 with TRBJ1-1; 9 bases line up with TRBD1. CDR1 and CDR2 from the germline V gene are SGDLS and YYNGEE. Unmatched junction bases numbered 8, after V lost 3 bases and J lost 5 bases. The CDR3 extends over 15 amino acids. The CDR3 is CASSAQQGAVTEAFF. DNA of the CDR3: TGTGCCAGCAGCGCGCAACAGGGGGCCGTGACTGAAGCTTTCTTT.

This rearrangement joins TRBV5-1 to TRBJ1-6, with D possibly matching TRBD1 (5 bases). This CDR3 comprises 18 residues. V shed 4 bases and J shed 0 bases, with 17 bases lying between them. The germline CDR1 and CDR2 sequences are SGHRS and YFSETQ. The CDR3 DNA follows: TGCGCCAGCAGCAAGGGACGTATGGGAAGCTCCTATAATTCACCCCTCCACTTT. The encoded protein is CASSKGRMGSSYNSPLHF.

This rearrangement joins TRBV28 to TRBJ2-5; no clear D. The CDR3 extends over 13 amino acids. Per the germline V gene, CDR1 is MDHEN and CDR2 is SYDVKM. Trimming pared 2 bases from V and 3 bases from J, leaving 7 bases between. The CDR3, as DNA: TGTGCCAGCAGTTTAAGCAGAGAAGAGACCCAGTACTTC. Its protein is CASSLSREETQYF.

The chain's CDR3 is CASSSLPGTSGADTQYF. The CDR3 DNA follows: TGCGCCAGCAGCTCGCTTCCCGGGACTAGCGGGGCGGATACGCAGTATTTT. The chain is built from TRBV5-1 and TRBJ2-3; TRBD2 matches 13 bases. V gave up 3 bases and J gave up 6 bases; unmatched junction bases: 10. This CDR3 comprises 17 residues. The germline V gene encodes CDR1 SGHRS and CDR2 YFSETQ.

V is TRBV27 and J is TRBJ2-7; TRBD2 matches at 9 bases. Germline trimming cut 6 bases from V and 4 bases from J; bases unmatched to any gene: 7. There are 14 residues in the CDR3. In germline, CDR1 is MNHEY, CDR2 SMNVEV (reference sequence). DNA of the CDR3: TGTGCCAGCAGGACGTCCGGACTAGCGTACGAGCAGTACTTC. This translates into CASRTSGLAYEQYF.